This TCR beta chain was recovered during a study of cytomegalovirus exposure and HLA in healthy donors. This clone was counted once. Its antigen remains unknown. This CDR3 comprises 16 residues. Germline V gives CDR1 WNHNN, CDR2 SYGVQD (reference sequence). V was trimmed by 1 base and J by 5 bases, leaving 15 bases between them. Study conclusions and caveats: In vitro work confirmed that three CMV-associated chains recognize CMV antigens. The study flagged around 150 TCR beta chains as cytomegalovirus-associated. In all likelihood, a cluster of highly shared sequence variants was a sequencing artifact.

A multiplex PCR was run with 60 Vbeta primers and 13 Jbeta primers. In the authors' workflow: An analysis performed later counted around 80 million unique TCR beta chains (approximately 11 million of them shared). Here immunoSEQ multiplex PCR was the method, and the copy in TCRdb shows in-frame clones only, minus some. From that table come the V and J calls and clone size; the DNA was used to work out D and trimming. The sample has 18,000 or so clones, roughly 70% seen once. The TCR comes from a man aged 18 to 35 in good health and CMV-seronegative. J is TRBJ2-1 and V is TRBV10-1; the D gene is possibly TRBD1 (7 bases). Sequencing input: PBMCs. As DNA, the CDR3 is TGCGCCAGCAGTGAGTTAGACAGGGCGGGGAACAATGAGCAGTTCTTC. It codes for CASSELDRAGNNEQFF.